The 15 T cell receptor beta chains below all came from one sample that was sequenced in a study of blood T cell repertoires in COVID-19. Method: immunoSEQ multiplex PCR; TCRdb's copy keeps in-frame clones and lacks some. Counted here are 400,000 to 550,000 clones, approximately 90% occurring once; the ten biggest clones make up about 4.3%. What was sequenced was peripheral blood. These receptors came from a woman in her 30s with acute or convalescent COVID-19.

V gene TRBV28 combines with J gene TRBJ2-5, with 8 bases identical to TRBD2. This CDR3 comprises 14 residues. CDR1 MDHEN and CDR2 SYDVKM come from the germline V gene. V lost 5 bases and J lost 2; bases outside the gene matches: 4. CDR3 region: CASSLIAGQETQYF. DNA of the CDR3: TGTGCCAGCAGTCTCATAGCGGGACAAGAGACCCAGTACTTC.

V gene TRBV3-1 (or the pseudogene TRBV3-2) combines with J gene TRBJ1-2; 8 bases agree with TRBD1. The CDR3 runs to 14 residues. CDR1 is LGHDT and CDR2 is YNNKEL in the germline V gene (reference sequence). V trimming: 7 bases; J trimming: 0 bases; junction bases outside the gene matches: 4. CDR3 sequence (DNA): TGTGCCAGCACCCAGGGGGCAGCTAACTATGGCTACACCTTC. Its protein is CASTQGAANYGYTF.

This clone was seen more than once but under ten times. The chain joins TRBV5-1 to TRBJ1-5; no clear D. There are 16 residues in the CDR3. With 0 bases removed from V and 3 bases from J, the gap between germline ends came to 13 bases. Germline V lookup: CDR1 SGHRS, CDR2 YFSETQ. CDR3 DNA: TGCGCCAGCAGCTTGGTAGTCAGGCGCACCAATCAGCCCCAGCATTTT. Translating gives CASSLVVRRTNQPQHF.

This chain uses TRBV6-8 with TRBJ2-6, with TRBD1 matching over 9 bases. Germline CDR1 reads MNHGY; CDR2 reads SAAAGT. V was pared by 1 base and J by 2 bases, with 6 bases of the junction left unmatched. This CDR3 is 18 amino acids long. Here the CDR3 reads CASSYLQGAAAGANVLTF. DNA of the CDR3: TGTGCCAGCAGTTACTTACAGGGGGCAGCGGCTGGGGCCAACGTCCTGACTTTC.

This clone was seen only once. The chain links TRBV28 to TRBJ2-7; 9 bases match TRBD1. The V and J ends lost 4 bases and 7 bases, in that order; junction bases with no gene match: 14. This CDR3 spans 16 amino acids. Germline V CDR1 and CDR2: MDHEN, SYDVKM. The CDR3 protein is CASSYTSRDRVSEQYF. In DNA form, the CDR3 reads TGTGCCAGCAGTTACACGTCCCGGGACAGGGTGAGTGAGCAGTACTTC.

This sequence joins TRBV30 and TRBJ1-6; 10 bases are shared with TRBD1. Per germline, CDR1 GTSNPN and CDR2 SVGIG (reference sequence). Unmatched junction bases numbered 8, after V lost 3 bases and J lost 9 bases. The CDR3 totals 15 residues. In nucleotides, the CDR3 is TGTGCCTGGAGCCGATCCAGGACAGGGGGTTCACCCCTCCACTTT. Translating it yields CAWSRSRTGGSPLHF.

As for this clone: One end of the junction varies from germline; a read error may be responsible. This sequence joins TRBV6-1 and TRBJ2-7; possibly TRBD2 for D (6 bases). CDR1 is MNHNS, CDR2 SASEGT, per germline. This CDR3 is 11 amino acids long. The chain's CDR3 is CASREGREQYF. In DNA, the CDR3 is TGTGCCAGCAGGGAAGGGAGGGAGCAGTACTTC.

J is TRBJ2-1 and V is TRBV5-4; D might be TRBD2 (6 bases). The CDR3 has 15 amino acids. From germline, CDR1 is SGHNT and CDR2 YYREEE (reference sequence). V was shortened by 0 bases and J by 0 bases, with 7 bases between the two germline ends. The CDR3 sequence is CASSLVGGSYNEQFF. DNA of the CDR3: TGTGCCAGCAGCTTGGTCGGGGGCTCCTACAATGAGCAGTTCTTC.

V and J are TRBV6-1 and TRBJ2-7; TRBD2 agrees at 10 bases. The ends lost 2 bases at V and 6 bases at J; junction bases unmatched: 7. The CDR3 has 15 residues. Germline V gene data show CDR1 as MNHNS and CDR2 as SASEGT. The CDR3 nucleotides are TGTGCCAGCAGTGAATGGGCTAGCGGGGGAATCGAGCAGTACTTC. Residues: CASSEWASGGIEQYF.

This chain uses TRBV3-1 (or the pseudogene TRBV3-2) with TRBJ1-2, with 9 bases identical to TRBD1. This CDR3 contains 17 residues. The germline V gene encodes CDR1 LGHDT and CDR2 YNNKEL (reference sequence). V lost 1 base and J lost 8; bases outside the gene matches: 14. The DNA of the CDR3 is TGTGCCAGCAGCCAAGCTGGGGGACAGGGTTATTTTGGAGGCTACACCTTC. Translating it yields CASSQAGGQGYFGGYTF.

The chain has TRBV15 and TRBJ1-2, with D unclear. Trimming removed 3 bases from V and 7 bases from J, with 12 bases in between. The CDR3 is made up of 13 amino acids. CDR1 LNHNV and CDR2 YYDKDF come from the germline V gene (reference sequence). As DNA, the CDR3 is TGTGCCACCAGCAGCACCGCAGGAAGTGGCTACACCTTC. Translation gives CATSSTAGSGYTF.

This chain uses TRBV5-6 with TRBJ2-5, with 9 bases fitting TRBD2. The CDR3 has 16 residues. Losses at the gene ends were 0 bases for V and 4 bases for J; bases not matched to a gene: 7. CDR1 is SGHDT, CDR2 YYEEEE, per germline. The CDR3 sequence: CASSLASASGVETQYF. The DNA of the CDR3 is TGTGCCAGCAGCTTGGCCTCCGCTAGCGGGGTAGAGACCCAGTACTTC.

V and J are TRBV2 and TRBJ1-5, with TRBD1 as a possible D gene (5 bases). The CDR3 sequence is 18 residues long. Per germline, CDR1 SNHLY and CDR2 FYNNEI. V lost 6 bases to trimming and J lost 0 bases, with 21 bases between them. CDR3 nucleotide sequence: TGTGCCAGCAGCGACGGGGGAAAGGAGAGATATAGCAATCAGCCCCAGCATTTT. It yields the protein CASSDGGKERYSNQPQHF.

V gene TRBV7-9 combines with J gene TRBJ1-4, with 9 bases lining up with TRBD1. Germline assignment: CDR1 SEHNR and CDR2 FQNEAQ (reference sequence). The CDR3 runs to 13 residues. Losses at the gene ends were 7 bases for V and 11 bases for J; bases not matched to a gene: 8. CDR3 sequence (DNA): TGTGCCAGCAACCGGGACAGGGTTGACAAACTGTTTTTT. Protein: CASNRDRVDKLFF.

This clone was seen just once. The chain is built from TRBV29-1 and TRBJ2-1, with 8 bases lining up with TRBD2. With V trimmed by 4 bases and J by 9 bases, 5 bases remained unmatched. The V gene's germline CDR1 is SQVTM and CDR2 ANQGSEA. The CDR3 spans 12 residues. The CDR3 spells CSVGRGGREQFF. The CDR3 nucleotides are TGCAGCGTTGGACGGGGGGGCCGTGAGCAGTTCTTC.